The T cell receptor beta chain described here comes from a study of CXCR3-negative and CXCR3-positive naive CD8 T cells (dated by TCRdb to between 2018 and 2021). Broadly, across the study: In total, 130 million to 150 million TRB reads were obtained, which works out to roughly 1.5 +/- 0.3 million reads per library. Diversity and physicochemical repertoire analyses were performed on about a dozen donors pooled from two independent experiments. The TRBV-TRBJ cluster analysis covered naive subsets from roughly five donors and memory cells from 3 donors.

The research as a whole found: Similar TRBV-TRBJ usage was shown by naive CXCR3-negative and CXCR3-positive cells from the same donor, whereas distinct patterns were shown by memory cells. Comparably high repertoire diversity was found in both naive subsets, whereas much lower repertoire diversity was found in memory CD8+ T cells. CXCR3 expression partially decreased after cryopreservation, so most assays used freshly isolated PBMCs. Surface CD5, linked to self-reactivity in mice, was comparable between naive subsets; TCR interaction strength was therefore also inferred from TRB CDR3 physicochemical properties. Compared with CXCR3-negative naive cells, CXCR3-positive naive cells had TRB CDR3s with higher hydrophobicity (lower Kidera factor 4), lower energy, and higher strength and volume indices.

TCRdb records NextSeq 550 as the sequencer. The Human TCR Profiling Kit (MiLaboratory) was used to make UMI-labeled 5' RACE TRB cDNA libraries. cDNA synthesis used the entire amount of extracted RNA, and PCR amplification then used the entire amount of cDNA produced. Libraries were prepared in parallel with an identical number of PCR cycles. As for the authors' bioinformatics: With a minimum of two reads required per UMI, MIGEC and MiXCR pulled out about 50,000 +/- 10,000 unique UMI-labeled TRB cDNA molecules from each library. On average, each library contained approximately 40,000 +/- 10,000 functional in-frame TRB CDR3 nucleotide clonotypes without stop codons. After downsampling to 5000 UMI-labeled TRB molecules per sample, diversity metrics, including normalized Shannon-Wiener and Chao1, were computed in VDJtools. VDJtools was used to calculate clonotype-size-weighted physicochemical properties of the central five CDR3 residues, namely interaction energy, strength, volume and Kidera factor 4. TCRdb reprocessed the reads and provides one entry for every CDR3 protein sequence; no DNA is given. The V and J calls were not made by the authors but by TCRdb's processing. The table of this sample itemizes 150,000 to 180,000 distinct CDR3 sequences. The leading ten clones occupy approximately 0.46% of the sample.

Each CD8+ T cell subset was flow-sorted in triplicate, and around 300,000 cells per subset were placed directly into RLT lysis buffer. Naive CD8+ T cells were defined stringently as CD45RO-CCR7+CD27+CD95- to exclude memory contaminants. Standard density gradient centrifugation was used to isolate peripheral blood mononuclear cells from buffy coats. Naive CXCR3-negative and CXCR3-positive CD8+ T cells were flow-sorted on a FACSAria III. Total RNA was extracted from sorted cells with an RNeasy Mini Kit. Concerning this clonotype itself: Its antigen is unknown.

The CDR3 starts with the cysteine, ends with the phenylalanine, and has 14 residues. No DNA accompanies this entry. The sequence came from a human donor in good health. Some clones in this sample may be carry-over from other donors' samples. The source material was naive CXCR3+ CD8+ T cells from blood. In the paper's terms, the cell subset or site label means: CD45RO-CCR7+CD27+CD95- naive CD8+ T cells expressing CXCR3 (TNR3+). The chain was built from TRBV12-3 or TRBV12-4 and TRBJ2-3; TCRdb reports TRBD2, a call that lacks DNA to check it against. This receptor carries the CDR3 CASSLLAGGDTQYF.